The source of this TCR beta chain is a study of blood T cell repertoires in COVID-19. Participants, roughly 18 to 90 years old, spanned about 26 US areas. Two negative PCRs, clearance, or symptom resolution had been documented for recovered Cohort 3 donors. Original methodology: Using reference gene primer amplification, nucleated cell counts were estimated. Sequencing was performed with immunoSEQ multiplex PCR; in TCRdb, only in-frame clones are kept and a portion is missing. The DNA was the basis for D and trimming; V, J and clone size are from that table. The sample lists a few hundred thousand clones, roughly 87% occurring once. Sequenced sample: PBMCs or T cells enriched from blood (not recorded which). The source of this sequence is a woman under 40 who had recovered from COVID-19.

CDR3 amino acids: CATSFGDSYEQYF. Written as DNA, the CDR3 is TGTGCCACCAGTTTCGGGGACAGCTACGAGCAGTACTTC. V gene TRBV24-1 combines with J gene TRBJ2-7, with 7 nucleotides matching TRBD1. The CDR3 length is 13 residues. Per the germline V gene, CDR1 is KGHDR and CDR2 is SFDVKD. Trimming at V came to 6 bases and at J to 3 bases, leaving 4 bases not matched to a gene.